Below are 8 T cell receptor beta chains sequenced from a single sample in a study of human T cells and chemical hapten exposure. TCRdb reanalysed the RACE reads using MiXCR and keeps one entry per CDR3 protein. The repertoire holds 370,000 or so distinct CDR3 sequences, with around 5% as singletons. Described time point: patch test 1, 2 weeks after DPC sensitization. Specified treatment: therapeutic diphenylcyclopropenone sensitization with weekly scalp DPC. This specimen was whole blood, taken in connection with sensitization to the hapten diphenylcyclopropenone (DPC). These receptors were taken from a woman aged 45-59 years with alopecia areata. Some clones in this sample may be carry-over from other donors' samples.

This clonotype was counted only a few times. The chain uses TRBV4-2 and TRBJ1-2; no firm D call. This CDR3 region has 13 residues. CDR1 LGHNA and CDR2 YNFKEQ come from the germline V gene. The V and J ends lost 0 bases and 7 bases respectively, with 9 bases between them. The CDR3 DNA is TGTGCCAGCAGCCAAGATATAAGAAGTGGCTACACCTTC. Encoded protein: CASSQDIRSGYTF.

The CDR3 loop reads CAWSVAGRVDYEQYF. The CDR3, as DNA: TGTGCCTGGAGTGTTGCCGGGAGGGTCGACTACGAGCAGTACTTC. The J gene is TRBJ2-7, the V gene TRBV30, with 8 bases aligning to TRBD2. Germline V CDR1 and CDR2: GTSNPN, SVGIG (reference sequence). The CDR3 is made up of 15 amino acids. With 0 bases clipped from V and 3 bases from J, the junction kept 7 bases outside the gene matches. Together with reference TRBV30 and TRBJ2-7, the CDR3 gives the full variable domain: SQTIHQWPATLVQPVGSPLSLECTVEGTSNPNLYWYRQAAGRGLQLLFYSVGIGQISSEVPQNLSASRPQDRQFILSSKKLLLSDSGFYLCAWSVAGRVDYEQYFGPGTRLTVT.

This clonotype appeared many times. The chain combines TRBV12-5 with TRBJ1-1; D may be TRBD1 (5 bases). CDR1 LGHNT and CDR2 FRNRAP come from the germline V gene. V was clipped by 8 bases and J by 3 bases, with 16 bases between them. The CDR3 runs 14 residues. CDR3 amino acids: CASLRDGSHTEAFF. CDR3 bases: TGTGCTAGTTTAAGGGACGGGTCGCACACTGAAGCTTTCTTT. Full variable domain (outside the CDR3, taken from reference TRBV12-5 and TRBJ1-1): DARVTQTPRHKVTEMGQEVTMRCQPILGHNTVFWYRQTMMQGLELLAYFRNRAPLDDSGMPKDRFSAEMPDATLATLKIQPSEPRDSAVYFCASLRDGSHTEAFFGQGTRLTVV.

This clonotype has ten or more counts. The chain combines TRBV5-5 with TRBJ1-6; tentative D call: TRBD1 (5 bases). In germline, CDR1 is SGHKS, CDR2 YYEKEE (reference sequence). The CDR3 runs to 14 residues. V dropped 0 bases and J dropped 9 bases, with 10 bases sitting between them. The CDR3 DNA reads TGTGCCAGCAGCTTGGGCCCGACAGCTTCACCCCTCCACTTT. Translated: CASSLGPTASPLHF. The full variable domain, rest sourced from reference TRBV5-5 and TRBJ1-6, is DAGVTQSPTHLIKTRGQQVTLRCSPISGHKSVSWYQQVLGQGPQFIFQYYEKEERGRGNFPDRFSARQFPNYSSELNVNALLLGDSALYLCASSLGPTASPLHFGNGTRLTVT.

As DNA, the CDR3 is TGCGCCAGCAACACGGGCGTAAACCAAGAGACCCAGTACTTC. This gives the protein CASNTGVNQETQYF. The chain employs TRBV10-2 and TRBJ2-5, with D unresolved. The CDR3 has 14 amino acids. The V gene's germline CDR1 is WSHSY and CDR2 SAAADI. The ends were cut back, 7 bases at V and 0 bases at J, with 12 bases in the middle.

This clonotype was counted many times. This chain connects TRBV6-2 or TRBV6-3 to TRBJ2-1; no clear D. The V and J ends lost 1 base and 7 bases respectively, with 11 bases between them. The CDR3 is 14 residues long. Germline lookup yields CDR1 MNHEY and CDR2 SVGEGT. This chain's CDR3 is CASSYLGLGNEQFF. The DNA of the CDR3 is TGTGCCAGCAGTTACTTGGGCCTGGGTAATGAGCAGTTCTTC.

This clonotype was counted at least ten times. The rearrangement links TRBV3-1 to TRBJ2-7; possibly TRBD2 for D (6 bases). The germline CDR1 and CDR2 sequences are LGHDT and YNNKEL (reference sequence). Between the trimmed V and J ends, which lost 6 bases and 0 bases, there was a span of 15 bases. The CDR3 runs to 15 residues. CDR3 protein: CASRGGARSSYEQYF. The CDR3 bases are TGTGCCAGCAGAGGAGGGGCTCGAAGCTCCTACGAGCAGTACTTC.

This clonotype was observed at least ten times. The chain has TRBV15 and TRBJ2-4; D is unresolved. The V end was cut by 0 bases, the J end by 6 bases, with 9 bases between. The CDR3 consists of 14 residues. The V gene's germline CDR1 is LNHNV and CDR2 YYDKDF (reference sequence). CDR3 in DNA: TGTGCCACCAGCAGAGATGAAGATACAAACATTCAGTACTTC. It specifies CATSRDEDTNIQYF.